These 26 T cell receptor beta chains originate from one sample sequenced in a study of metastatic and nonmetastatic thyroid tumors. There were no patients who had received any treatment before thyroid surgery. TCRdb reanalyzed the PCR reads via MiXCR. The sample includes tens of thousands of clones, around 28% of them seen just once. The source material was blood. The source of these receptors is a male donor with papillary thyroid cancer or a benign thyroid nodule (not recorded which). Some clones in this sample may be carry-over from other donors' samples.

Only one count was recorded for this clone. Since no conserved phenylalanine or tryptophan closes the CDR3, a read error is the likely cause. The V call is TRBV6-2 or TRBV6-3, the J call TRBJ1-2; 9 bases map to TRBD1. This CDR3 is built from 15 residues. Germline V gene sequence: CDR1 MNHEY, CDR2 SVGEGT. CDR3 residues: CASTNGTGTNYCYTL. CDR3 sequence (DNA): TGTGCCAGCACTAACGGGACAGGGACGAACTATTGCTACACCTTA.

This chain links TRBV5-4 with TRBJ2-7; D tentatively reads TRBD1 or TRBD2 (5 bases each). V shed 0 bases and J shed 13 bases, with 20 bases lying between them. Germline values: CDR1 SGHNT, CDR2 YYREEE (reference sequence). There are 14 residues in the CDR3. The chain's CDR3 is CASSLGDPPTELYF. The CDR3 DNA reads TGTGCCAGCAGCTTGGGGGACCCACCCACCGAGCTATACTTC.

This clone occurred many times. CDR3: CARGGTEAFF. DNA of the CDR3: TGTGCCCGGGGAGGCACTGAAGCTTTCTTT. The V and J genes are TRBV30 and TRBJ1-1, with D unresolved. The CDR3 is 10 residues long. Germline values: CDR1 GTSNPN, CDR2 SVGIG (reference sequence). V was clipped by 8 bases and J by 4 bases, with 8 bases between them.

Remarks on this clone: One junction end does not reproduce the germline sequence, and a read error may be involved. V and J are TRBV6-1 and TRBJ1-1, with D unresolved. The CDR3 spans 14 residues. Per the germline V gene, CDR1 is MNHNS and CDR2 is SASEGT. The CDR3 nucleotides read TGTGCCAGCAGTGAAGCTCTGGCGAGCACTGAAGATTTCTTT. Residues: CASSEALASTEDFF.

This clone occurred many times. The J gene is TRBJ2-7, the V gene TRBV30, with TRBD2 as a possible D gene (5 bases). Trimming removed 3 bases at V and 2 bases at J, with 8 bases between. Germline V gene sequence: CDR1 GTSNPN, CDR2 SVGIG (reference sequence). The CDR3 has 12 amino acids. The CDR3 protein is CAWRRAPYEQYF. CDR3 DNA: TGTGCCTGGAGGCGGGCTCCCTACGAGCAGTACTTC. The whole variable domain, remainder taken from reference TRBV30 and TRBJ2-7, is SQTIHQWPATLVQPVGSPLSLECTVEGTSNPNLYWYRQAAGRGLQLLFYSVGIGQISSEVPQNLSASRPQDRQFILSSKKLLLSDSGFYLCAWRRAPYEQYFGPGTRLTVT.

This clone has ten or more counts. This rearrangement joins TRBV2 to TRBJ2-7; D is perhaps TRBD2 (6 bases). Deletions cut 8 bases from V and 7 bases from J, with 21 bases between. The CDR3 is 14 residues long. Germline V gene data show CDR1 as SNHLY and CDR2 as FYNNEI. CDR3: CASGEGTSPTEQYF. The CDR3 DNA follows: TGTGCCAGCGGGGAAGGGACTTCCCCTACGGAGCAGTACTTC.

The CDR3 loop reads CASSVVWSGNTEAFF. DNA for the CDR3: TGTGCCAGCAGCGTAGTATGGTCGGGAAACACTGAAGCTTTCTTT. The chain combines TRBV9 with TRBJ1-1; D is unclear. The germline gives CDR1 SGDLS, CDR2 YYNGEE. The CDR3 spans 15 residues. Trimming removed 0 bases at V and 2 bases at J, with 11 bases between.

The chain joins TRBV4-2 to TRBJ2-7, with unresolved D. V was shortened by 0 bases and J by 3 bases, with 12 bases between the two germline ends. This CDR3 has 15 residues. Looked up from germline, CDR1 is LGHNA and CDR2 is YNFKEQ. The CDR3 bases are TGTGCCAGCAGCCAAGATCTCCCCAGCCACTACGAGCAGTACTTC. Its protein product is CASSQDLPSHYEQYF.

This clone has only a few counts. This chain connects TRBV6-1 to TRBJ1-3; no clear D gene. This CDR3 region has 16 residues. Trimming removed 7 bases at V and 2 bases at J, with 18 bases between. Germline V lookup: CDR1 MNHNS, CDR2 SASEGT. CDR3 loop: CASIHPPGITGNTIYF. For the CDR3, the DNA is TGTGCCAGCATCCACCCACCGGGCATCACTGGAAACACCATATATTTT.

This clone was seen many times. The chain is built from TRBV7-2 and TRBJ1-4; a weak D match, TRBD1 (6 bases). V dropped 4 bases and J dropped 7 bases, with 13 bases sitting between them. The CDR3 spans 14 residues. CDR1 and CDR2 (germline): SGHTA, FQGNSA. The CDR3 protein is CASSSPGQSEKLFF. CDR3 bases: TGTGCCAGCAGCTCACCGGGACAAAGTGAAAAACTGTTTTTT.

This clone was seen more than once but under ten times. A read error may explain this, as a much larger clone is one base away. The chain links TRBV6-5 to TRBJ2-4; unclear D gene. Germline values: CDR1 MNHEY, CDR2 SVGAGI. This CDR3 has 11 amino acids. The CDR3 nucleotides read TGTGTCACCACGCGTCTAGGCATTCAGTACTTC. Amino acids: CVTTRLGIQYF.

The chain recombines TRBV6-1 with TRBJ2-1; a possible D gene is TRBD1 (6 bases). Germline CDR1 is MNHNS and CDR2 is SASEGT. This CDR3 is 12 amino acids long. The V gene lost 7 bases and the J gene lost 4 bases, with 8 bases spanning the gap. Here the CDR3 DNA reads TGTGCCAGCACAACAGGGTACAATGAGCAGTTCTTC. Encoded protein: CASTTGYNEQFF.

At least ten counts were recorded for this clone. This sequence joins TRBV7-9 and TRBJ1-2; perhaps TRBD1 as D (6 bases). The V gene lost 4 bases and the J gene lost 4 bases, with 16 bases spanning the gap. The CDR3 sequence is 15 residues long. Looked up from germline, CDR1 is SEHNR and CDR2 is FQNEAQ (reference sequence). The CDR3 region has the DNA TGTGCCAGCAGCTCAACCCAGGGGTTGGGCTATGGCTACACCTTC. Protein: CASSSTQGLGYGYTF.

Ten or more counts support this clone. The V gene is TRBV18, the J gene TRBJ2-7; perhaps TRBD1 as D (6 bases). V gave up 3 bases and J gave up 1 base, with 16 bases separating them. The CDR3 extends over 16 amino acids. Germline-derived CDR1 and CDR2 are KGHSH and LQKENI. The CDR3 is CASSPRQARDSYEQYF. In DNA form, the CDR3 reads TGTGCCAGCTCACCGCGACAGGCCCGAGATTCCTACGAGCAGTACTTC.

The gene calls are TRBV18 and TRBJ2-7, with 8 bases lining up with TRBD2. V gave up 1 base and J gave up 7 bases; unmatched junction bases: 9. Germline values: CDR1 KGHSH, CDR2 LQKENI. The CDR3 sequence is 15 residues long. CDR3 protein: CASSPRTAGTSEQYF. DNA of the CDR3: TGTGCCAGCTCACCACGGACAGCCGGGACTAGTGAGCAGTACTTC.

This clone was seen only a few times. The J gene is TRBJ2-5, the V gene TRBV28; TRBD2 agrees at 12 bases. The CDR3 spans 15 residues. Germline V gives CDR1 MDHEN, CDR2 SYDVKM. J was trimmed by 11 bases and V by 6 bases; bases with no gene match: 13. CDR3 DNA: TGTGCCAGCAGCCGAACTAGCGGGAGGTCCTGGACTCAGTACTTC. Its protein product is CASSRTSGRSWTQYF.

For this clone: A read error may account for a junction end that differs from germline. The chain uses TRBV10-3 and TRBJ1-2; weak D call: TRBD1 (5 bases). Germline V gene lookup returns CDR1 ENHRY and CDR2 SYGVKD. The CDR3 is made up of 13 amino acids. DNA for the CDR3: TGTGCCATCAGTGCGGCCGGGGGATATTGCTACGCCTTC. Translated, it gives CAISAAGGYCYAF.

This clone was counted between two and nine times. Germline is not matched at one junction end, which may reflect a read error. The chain is built from TRBV5-6 and TRBJ2-4, with 8 bases lining up with TRBD2. The CDR3 totals 16 residues. Germline V gene lookup returns CDR1 SGHDT and CDR2 YYEEEE. In nucleotides, the CDR3 is TGTGCCAGCAGTCGACTAGCGCAAGATGCCAAAAACATTCAGTGCTTC. Protein product: CASSRLAQDAKNIQCF.

This clone has at least ten counts. The genes are TRBV15 and TRBJ2-7; TRBD1 agrees at 8 bases. The CDR3 is made up of 15 amino acids. The junction had 13 bases not matched to a gene; V was cut back by 8 bases and J by 4 bases. The V gene's germline CDR1 is LNHNV and CDR2 YYDKDF (reference sequence). CDR3 in amino acids: CATGAGQDNVYEQYF. DNA for the CDR3: TGTGCCACCGGGGCGGGACAGGATAATGTTTACGAGCAGTACTTC. Supplemented by reference TRBV15 and TRBJ2-7, the full variable domain reads DAMVIQNPRYQVTQFGKPVTLSCSQTLNHNVMYWYQQKSSQAPKLLFHYYDKDFNNEADTPDNFQSRRPNTSFCFLDIRSPGLGDTAMYLCATGAGQDNVYEQYFGPGTRLTVT.

This clone was seen repeatedly, ten times or more. The genes are TRBV27 and TRBJ1-1; the D gene is possibly TRBD1 (6 bases). The CDR3 is made up of 13 amino acids. Trimming cost V 5 bases and J 3 bases, with 10 bases left between them. Germline V gives CDR1 MNHEY, CDR2 SMNVEV (reference sequence). DNA for the CDR3: TGTGCCAGCAGTCGGACAGAGTACACTGAAGCTTTCTTT. Translated, it gives CASSRTEYTEAFF.

This clone was seen at least ten times. This sequence joins TRBV5-6 and TRBJ1-6; D perhaps matches TRBD1 (6 bases). Germline values: CDR1 SGHDT, CDR2 YYEEEE. Trimming pared 1 base from V and 7 bases from J, leaving 9 bases between. The CDR3 spans 14 residues. CDR3 sequence: CASSLRQANSPLHF. The CDR3 DNA sequence: TGTGCCAGCAGCTTGAGACAGGCGAATTCACCCCTCCACTTT.

The chain combines TRBV29-1 with TRBJ1-2; D might be TRBD1 (5 bases). V was pared by 3 bases and J by 4 bases, with 15 bases between. Germline-derived CDR1 and CDR2 are SQVTM and ANQGSEA. This CDR3 comprises 14 residues. CDR3 amino acids: CSVEVWDGPYGYTF. The CDR3 DNA is TGCAGCGTTGAGGTATGGGACGGACCCTATGGCTACACCTTC.

Many counts were recorded for this clone. The chain employs TRBV5-4 and TRBJ1-2, with D perhaps matching TRBD1 (5 bases). Trimming took 1 base from V and 6 from J, leaving 7 bases between them. The germline gives CDR1 SGHNT, CDR2 YYREEE (reference sequence). The CDR3 is 12 residues long. Here the CDR3 reads CASSLIGDGYTF. The CDR3 DNA is TGTGCCAGCAGCTTGATAGGGGATGGCTACACCTTC.

The chain is built from TRBV6-2 or TRBV6-3 and TRBJ1-6, with a possible D match to TRBD1 (6 bases). CDR3 length equals 16 residues. V gave up 2 bases and J gave up 4 bases, with 12 bases separating them. Germline CDR1 is MNHEY and CDR2 is SVGEGT. The CDR3 is CASSYPSGQYNSPLHF. CDR3 in DNA: TGTGCCAGCAGTTACCCGAGCGGACAGTATAATTCACCCCTCCACTTT.

The table lists this clone with a count of one. The chain combines TRBV5-1 with TRBJ2-7; the match to TRBD1 covers 10 bases. Germline V lookup: CDR1 SGHRS, CDR2 YFSETQ. Trimming at V came to 2 bases and at J to 5 bases, leaving 4 bases not matched to a gene. This CDR3 comprises 14 residues. The CDR3 DNA is TGCGCCAGCAGCTTATACGGACAGGGGGACGAGCAGTACTTC. Its protein is CASSLYGQGDEQYF.

This clone was found a few times. The chain joins TRBV2 to TRBJ2-1; TRBD1 agrees at 8 bases. The CDR3 covers 15 residues. Germline V gene data show CDR1 as SNHLY and CDR2 as FYNNEI. The junction had 10 bases not matched to a gene; V was cut back by 6 bases and J by 6 bases. The CDR3 here is CASSDDRGWFNEQFF. DNA for the CDR3: TGTGCCAGCAGCGATGACAGGGGATGGTTCAATGAGCAGTTCTTC.